Each of the 25 T cell receptor beta chains below was sequenced from the same sample in a study. TCRdb re-derived calls from the 5' RACE reads in MiXCR, one entry per CDR3 protein. The sample holds about 43,000 distinct CDR3 sequences, around a fifth seen once. Cells sorted as Tregs were CD4+, CD25+ and CD127-/low. What was sequenced was Tregs sorted from a lymph node. These receptors all stem from a female donor with breast cancer.

This clonotype was counted many times. The chain links TRBV18 to TRBJ1-1; D gene uncertain. CDR1 is KGHSH and CDR2 is LQKENI in the germline V gene. V dropped 2 bases and J dropped 4 bases, with 14 bases sitting between them. This CDR3 comprises 15 residues. CDR3 sequence reads: CASSPVTEVGTEAFF. The CDR3 coding sequence is TGTGCCAGCTCACCAGTCACGGAGGTAGGCACTGAAGCTTTCTTT.

The CDR3 spells CASSPYPPARNEQFF. The CDR3 coding sequence is TGTGCCAGCAGTCCCTACCCCCCCGCTCGCAATGAGCAGTTCTTC. The rearrangement joins TRBV12-3 or TRBV12-4 to TRBJ2-1; no reliable D call. The V gene lost 5 bases and the J gene lost 6 bases, with 17 bases spanning the gap. This CDR3 comprises 15 residues.

This clonotype was detected a few times. V usage is TRBV5-6 and J usage is TRBJ2-1, with 8 bases matching TRBD2. This CDR3 has 14 residues. Trimming took 0 bases from V and 7 from J; bases not matched to a gene: 3. Germline V gene sequence: CDR1 SGHDT, CDR2 YYEEEE. The CDR3 reads CASSLAGTSNEQFF. The CDR3 bases are TGTGCCAGCAGCTTGGCCGGGACTAGTAATGAGCAGTTCTTC. The variable domain in full, with the rest retrieved from reference TRBV5-6 and TRBJ2-1, is DAGVTQSPTHLIKTRGQQVTLRCSPKSGHDTVSWYQQALGQGPQFIFQYYEEEERQRGNFPDRFSGHQFPNYSSELNVNALLLGDSALYLCASSLAGTSNEQFFGPGTRLTVL.

Worth noting for this clonotype: A read error is possible here, since a much larger clone lies one base away. The chain joins TRBV7-9 to TRBJ2-1, with a weak D call TRBD1 (6 bases). The CDR3 totals 14 residues. CDR1 and CDR2 (germline): SEHNR, FQNEAQ (reference sequence). The V end was cut by 1 base, the J end by 8 bases, with 12 bases between. The CDR3 reads CASSLGGPHDEQFF. In DNA form, the CDR3 reads TGTGCCAGCAGCTTAGGGGGGCCGCACGATGAGCAGTTCTTC.

This chain connects TRBV7-9 to TRBJ1-1; D is unresolved. Trimming stripped 8 bases from V and 2 bases from J, with 9 bases between. CDR1 and CDR2 from the germline V gene are SEHNR and FQNEAQ (reference sequence). This CDR3 is built from 12 residues. CDR3 nucleotides: TGTGCCAGCGGCTCTCATAACACTGAAGCTTTCTTT. Protein product: CASGSHNTEAFF.

In its sample, this clonotype was seen a few times. The chain links TRBV6-1 to TRBJ2-7; 12 positions agree with TRBD2. This CDR3 region has 17 residues. Germline V gene data show CDR1 as MNHNS and CDR2 as SASEGT. J lost 3 bases, V lost 6 bases, and 12 bases had no gene match. Here the CDR3 reads CASRGLSSGGAFYEQYF. The CDR3 nucleotides are TGTGCCAGCAGAGGTCTATCTAGCGGGGGGGCCTTCTACGAGCAGTACTTC.

The chain recombines TRBV12-5 with TRBJ1-1; tentatively, D is TRBD1 (6 bases). Germline loops: CDR1 LGHNT, CDR2 FRNRAP. This CDR3 spans 12 amino acids. The V and J ends lost 5 bases and 5 bases respectively, with 9 bases between them. The CDR3 DNA reads TGTGCTAGTGGTAAGGGGGGAACTGAAGCTTTCTTT. As protein: CASGKGGTEAFF. The full variable domain, with the rest looked up from reference TRBV12-5 and TRBJ1-1, is DARVTQTPRHKVTEMGQEVTMRCQPILGHNTVFWYRQTMMQGLELLAYFRNRAPLDDSGMPKDRFSAEMPDATLATLKIQPSEPRDSAVYFCASGKGGTEAFFGQGTRLTVV.

Many counts were recorded for this clonotype. The rearrangement joins TRBV15 to TRBJ2-7, with D maybe TRBD2 (5 bases). V lost 1 base to trimming and J lost 5 bases, with 27 bases between them. CDR3 length: 19 amino acids. Germline lookup yields CDR1 LNHNV and CDR2 YYDKDF (reference sequence). For the CDR3, the DNA is TGTGCCACCAGCAGAGTCGCAGGCCGCAACGGGGATTTCGGGAACGAGCAGTACTTC. It translates to CATSRVAGRNGDFGNEQYF.

This clonotype was detected only a few times. The J gene is TRBJ1-6, the V gene TRBV10-2, with D unclear. The CDR3 covers 12 residues. The V gene's germline CDR1 is WSHSY and CDR2 SAAADI. V was clipped by 3 bases and J by 10 bases, with 7 bases between them. The CDR3 nucleotides are TGCGCCAGCAGTGAACCGGGCTCACCCCTCCACTTT. Protein product: CASSEPGSPLHF.

The V gene is TRBV7-9, the J gene TRBJ2-1; 7 bases are shared with TRBD2. Unmatched junction bases numbered 11, after V lost 5 bases and J lost 7 bases. The CDR3 runs 15 residues. Germline CDR1 and CDR2: SEHNR and FQNEAQ (reference sequence). The CDR3 loop reads CASSPTALAVNEQFF. DNA for the CDR3: TGTGCCAGCAGCCCCACAGCGCTAGCGGTTAATGAGCAGTTCTTC.

Of note for this clonotype: A read error may produce the germline difference seen at one junction end. This chain uses TRBV4-2 with TRBJ2-1; no definite D call. Germline V gives CDR1 LGHNA, CDR2 YNFKEQ. This CDR3 contains 15 residues. DNA for the CDR3: TGCGCCAGCAGCCACACCATAAGCCTCGCGGATGAGCAGTTCTTC. This sequence encodes CASSHTISLADEQFF.

Note on this clonotype: This likely came from a read error, as a far larger clone is one base away. The rearrangement joins TRBV4-1 to TRBJ2-5; D is undetermined. The germline CDR1 and CDR2 sequences are MGHRA and YSYEKL. The CDR3 spans 12 residues. This CDR3 is CASSQDRETRYF. CDR3 in DNA: TGCGCCAGCAGCCAAGATCGAGAGACCCGGTACTTC.

This clonotype occurred a few times. J is TRBJ2-7 and V is TRBV11-1; TRBD2 agrees at 9 bases. V trimming: 1 base; J trimming: 0 bases; junction bases outside the gene matches: 10. The germline V gene has CDR1 SGHAT and CDR2 FQDESV (reference sequence). The CDR3 has 18 amino acids. The CDR3 nucleotides are TGTGCCAGCAGCTTAGAAGTAACCAGCGGGAGGTCCTCCTACGAGCAGTACTTC. This codes for CASSLEVTSGRSSYEQYF.

This clonotype turned up a few times. The rearrangement links TRBV5-1 to TRBJ2-7; possibly TRBD2 for D (6 bases). V was cut by 1 base and J by 5 bases, with 16 bases left in between. From germline, CDR1 is SGHRS and CDR2 YFSETQ. The CDR3 has 15 residues. The CDR3 coding sequence is TGCGCCAGCAGCTTGCAAGTCGGGAGTACCCACGAGCAGTACTTC. Residues: CASSLQVGSTHEQYF.

On this clonotype itself: A junction boundary mismatches the germline segment, possibly from a read error. The chain employs TRBV7-2 and TRBJ2-2; maybe TRBD1 (5 bases). This CDR3 region has 15 residues. The germline V gene encodes CDR1 SGHTA and CDR2 FQGNSA. The CDR3 is CAGSFTGIRTGELFF. Here the CDR3 DNA reads TGTGCCGGCAGCTTTACAGGAATTCGCACCGGGGAGCTGTTTTTT.

In its sample, this clonotype was seen many times. CDR3 in amino acids: CASSLVWGAGETQYF. As DNA, the CDR3 is TGTGCCAGCAGCCTAGTTTGGGGGGCCGGTGAGACCCAGTACTTC. The V and J genes are TRBV7-8 and TRBJ2-5; D is tentatively TRBD1 or TRBD2 (6 bases each). The CDR3 length is 15 residues. The germline CDR1 and CDR2 sequences are SGHVS and FQNEAQ. Trimming took 5 bases from V and 5 from J, leaving 18 bases between them.

With regard to this clonotype: A much more abundant neighbour one base away suggests this may be a read error. V usage is TRBV5-1 and J usage is TRBJ2-3, with a tentative D call TRBD1 (6 bases). Germline CDR1 reads SGHRS; CDR2 reads YFSETQ. The CDR3 is 15 amino acids. CDR3 nucleotides: TGCGCCAGCAGCCCTGGGACACGCCGCACAGATACGCGGTATTTT. Translated, it gives CASSPGTRRTDTRYF.

There are many counts of this clonotype. The chain joins TRBV4-2 to TRBJ2-7, with TRBD2 identical over 8 bases. The germline gives CDR1 LGHNA, CDR2 YNFKEQ. The CDR3 extends over 16 amino acids. V was pared by 4 bases and J by 6 bases, with 14 bases of the junction left unmatched. The CDR3 DNA follows: TGTGCCAGCAGCCCAAACAGCCGGGAGGGCCGTATCGAGCAGTACTTC. It codes for CASSPNSREGRIEQYF.

The chain is built from TRBV3-1 and TRBJ2-7, with 9 bases aligning to TRBD2. The CDR3 spans 15 residues. Germline assignment: CDR1 LGHDT and CDR2 YNNKEL (reference sequence). V dropped 4 bases and J dropped 3; count of bases not matched to a gene: 7. The CDR3 bases are TGTGCCAGCAGCCCCAGGACTAGCGCGAACTACGAGCAGTACTTC. Translating it yields CASSPRTSANYEQYF.

Turning to this clonotype: This may stem from a read error, because a much larger clone lies one nucleotide away. For the CDR3, the DNA is TGTGCCAGCAGCCACACAATGGACGAGCAGTTCTTC. Residues: CASSHTMDEQFF. The V gene is TRBV6-6, the J gene TRBJ2-1; D not resolved. Trimming took off 6 bases at V and 10 bases at J, with 13 bases between the two ends. Germline values: CDR1 MNHNY, CDR2 SVGAGI (reference sequence). This CDR3 has 12 amino acids.

In its sample, this clonotype was seen a few times. V and J are TRBV7-8 and TRBJ2-5; tentative D call: TRBD2 (5 bases). Germline loops: CDR1 SGHVS, CDR2 FQNEAQ. Trimming took off 7 bases at V and 4 bases at J, with 13 bases between the two ends. There are 13 residues in the CDR3. The CDR3 here is CASTKGRGETQYF. The CDR3 nucleotides read TGTGCCAGCACTAAGGGCCGGGGAGAGACCCAGTACTTC.

On this clonotype: Since no conserved phenylalanine or tryptophan closes the CDR3, a read error is the likely cause. V gene TRBV20-1 combines with J gene TRBJ2-2; the match to TRBD1 covers 8 bases. The CDR3 covers 16 residues. Germline V gene data show CDR1 as DFQATT and CDR2 as SNEGSKA (reference sequence). With V trimmed by 0 bases and J by 0 bases, 3 bases remained unmatched. CDR3 amino acids: CSARDRGLANTGELFL. Written as DNA, the CDR3 is TGCAGTGCTAGAGACAGGGGGCTCGCGAACACCGGGGAGCTGTTTCTT.

To note about this clonotype: This may be a read error, as it is one base from a much larger clone. This sequence joins TRBV6-5 and TRBJ1-6; D may be TRBD1 (6 bases). The CDR3 is 15 amino acids. CDR1 and CDR2 (germline): MNHEY, SVGAGI. Trimming removed 5 bases from V and 13 bases from J, with 21 bases in between. The CDR3: CASSPQEAGADPLHF. The DNA of the CDR3 is TGTGCCAGCAGTCCTCAAGAGGCAGGGGCCGACCCCCTCCACTTT.

This clonotype was recorded many times. The gene calls are TRBV5-1 and TRBJ2-7; TRBD1 matches 8 bases. J gave up 5 bases and V 3 bases, and 1 base lay outside the gene matches. The germline gives CDR1 SGHRS, CDR2 YFSETQ. The CDR3 covers 12 residues. The CDR3 sequence is CASSWTGNEQYF. CDR3 DNA: TGCGCCAGCAGCTGGACAGGGAACGAGCAGTACTTC.

This clonotype was counted ten times or more. V is TRBV5-1 and J is TRBJ2-7, with 7 bases matching TRBD1. Germline V gene sequence: CDR1 SGHRS, CDR2 YFSETQ. Trimming at V came to 4 bases and at J to 5 bases, leaving 12 bases not matched to a gene. This CDR3 has 15 amino acids. The CDR3 DNA sequence: TGCGCCAGCAGCCTCACCGGGACAGCATTTGACGAGCAGTACTTC. As protein: CASSLTGTAFDEQYF.